A selection of T cell receptor beta chains follows, all from one sample in a study of graft-versus-host responses after intestinal transplantation. These receptors have no known antigen. Data came from immunoSEQ multiplex PCR; TCRdb stores just in-frame clones and leaves some out. This sample yields just over 40,000 clones, of which approximately 95% are seen a single time; 0.5% to 0.6% belongs to the top ten. This specimen consisted of unstimulated CD8+ T cells sorted from spleen or lymph node cells, obtained before transplant. The origin of the receptors is a human donor who was the organ donor for an intestinal transplant. Both conserved end residues are part of each CDR3. A D gene is named only where the DNA matches it firmly. The size entry is marked missing in some rows and otherwise reads once, few, many or a size class.

CDR3 protein: CASSQDEGGYSYEQYF
CDR3 DNA: TGCGCCAGCAGCCAAGATGAGGGTGGATACTCCTACGAGCAGTACTTC
D gene: .
CDR3 length: 16
clone size: .
V gene: TRBV4-3
J gene: TRBJ2-7

CDR3 protein: CASSLAGTSPVDTQYF
CDR3 DNA: TGTGCCAGCAGCTTAGCCGGGACTAGCCCGGTAGATACGCAGTATTTT
D gene: TRBD2
CDR3 length: 16
clone size: .
V gene: TRBV7-2
J gene: TRBJ2-3

CDR3 protein: CAWIQGAFEAFF
CDR3 DNA: TGTGCCTGGATACAGGGGGCTTTCGAAGCTTTCTTT
D gene: TRBD1
CDR3 length: 12
clone size: .
V gene: TRBV30
J gene: TRBJ1-1

CDR3 protein: CAWATGDRFNEQFF
CDR3 DNA: TGTGCCTGGGCGACAGGGGACCGGTTTAATGAGCAGTTCTTC
D gene: TRBD1
CDR3 length: 14
clone size: .
V gene: TRBV30
J gene: TRBJ2-1

CDR3 protein: CASSLTSGSYEQYF
CDR3 DNA: TGTGCCAGCAGCTTAACTAGCGGCTCCTACGAGCAGTACTTC
D gene: TRBD2
CDR3 length: 14
clone size: .
V gene: TRBV5-4
J gene: TRBJ2-7

CDR3 protein: CASSSGGTYNEQFF
CDR3 DNA: TGTGCCAGCAGTAGCGGGGGAACCTACAATGAGCAGTTCTTC
D gene: TRBD2
CDR3 length: 14
clone size: .
V gene: TRBV6-1
J gene: TRBJ2-1

CDR3 protein: CASSLGSDNSFSGNTIYF
CDR3 DNA: TGTGCCAGCAGCTTAGGCTCGGATAACAGCTTCTCTGGAAACACCATATATTTT
D gene: .
CDR3 length: 18
clone size: .
V gene: TRBV7-9
J gene: TRBJ1-3

CDR3 protein: CASSISFGRTNQPQHF
CDR3 DNA: TGTGCCAGTAGTATAAGTTTCGGACGGACGAATCAGCCCCAGCATTTT
D gene: .
CDR3 length: 16
clone size: .
V gene: TRBV19
J gene: TRBJ1-5

CDR3 protein: CASSYEQGGYSPLHF
CDR3 DNA: TGTGCCAGCAGTTACGAACAGGGAGGGTATTCACCCCTCCACTTT
D gene: .
CDR3 length: 15
clone size: few
V gene: TRBV6-5
J gene: TRBJ1-6

CDR3 protein: CASSNGAGELFF
CDR3 DNA: TGTGCCAGCAGCAACGGGGCCGGGGAGCTGTTTTTT
D gene: .
CDR3 length: 12
clone size: .
V gene: TRBV21-1
J gene: TRBJ2-2

CDR3 protein: CATSTLGHRTSGEQFF
CDR3 DNA: TGTGCCACCAGCACATTGGGACACCGGACTAGTGGTGAGCAGTTCTTC
D gene: .
CDR3 length: 16
clone size: once
V gene: TRBV15
J gene: TRBJ2-1

CDR3 protein: CASSSYGGAYNEQFF
CDR3 DNA: TGTGCCAGCAGTTCTTACGGGGGGGCCTACAATGAGCAGTTCTTC
D gene: TRBD2
CDR3 length: 15
clone size: .
V gene: TRBV11-2
J gene: TRBJ2-1

CDR3 protein: CASSLVPMRRNGYTF
CDR3 DNA: TGCGCCAGCAGCTTGGTCCCAATGAGAAGAAATGGCTACACCTTC
D gene: .
CDR3 length: 15
clone size: once
V gene: TRBV5-1
J gene: TRBJ1-2

CDR3 protein: CASSLAGSTEAFF
CDR3 DNA: TGTGCCAGCAGCTTGGCAGGGAGCACTGAAGCTTTCTTT
D gene: .
CDR3 length: 13
clone size: .
V gene: TRBV5-6
J gene: TRBJ1-1

CDR3 protein: CASSPAGGVVPTGELFF
CDR3 DNA: TGCGCCAGCAGCCCGGCGGGAGGGGTTGTCCCCACCGGGGAGCTGTTTTTT
D gene: TRBD2
CDR3 length: 17
clone size: .
V gene: TRBV4-1
J gene: TRBJ2-2

CDR3 protein: CASSYRDSYSPLHF
CDR3 DNA: TGTGCCAGCAGCTACCGCGACAGCTATTCACCCCTCCACTTT
D gene: .
CDR3 length: 14
clone size: .
V gene: TRBV6-5
J gene: TRBJ1-6

CDR3 protein: CASSAGNTEAFF
CDR3 DNA: TGTGCCAGCAGCGCAGGGAACACTGAAGCTTTCTTT
D gene: .
CDR3 length: 12
clone size: .
V gene: TRBV11-2
J gene: TRBJ1-1

CDR3 protein: CASSLMAPSGEQFF
CDR3 DNA: TGTGCCAGCAGCTTAATGGCCCCCAGTGGTGAGCAGTTCTTC
D gene: .
CDR3 length: 14
clone size: .
V gene: TRBV11-2
J gene: TRBJ2-1

CDR3 protein: CASSDYEQYF
CDR3 DNA: TGTGCCAGCTCCGACTACGAGCAGTACTTC
D gene: .
CDR3 length: 10
clone size: .
V gene: TRBV6-5
J gene: TRBJ2-7

CDR3 protein: CASSYGGNPYNEQFF
CDR3 DNA: TGTGCCAGCAGTTACGGCGGGAACCCTTACAATGAGCAGTTCTTC
D gene: .
CDR3 length: 15
clone size: .
V gene: TRBV6-5
J gene: TRBJ2-1

CDR3 protein: CASSVTGFIPPLHF
CDR3 DNA: TGTGCCAGCAGTGTGACAGGGTTTATTCCACCCCTCCACTTT
D gene: TRBD1
CDR3 length: 14
clone size: .
V gene: TRBV6-4
J gene: TRBJ1-6

CDR3 protein: CFGRGDDVLTF
CDR3 DNA: TGCTTTGGGAGGGGTGACGACGTCCTGACTTTC
D gene: TRBD2
CDR3 length: 11
clone size: .
V gene: TRBV20-1
J gene: TRBJ2-6

CDR3 protein: CASIFGDNEKLFF
CDR3 DNA: TGTGCCAGCATTTTCGGGGATAATGAAAAACTGTTTTTT
D gene: .
CDR3 length: 13
clone size: .
V gene: TRBV2
J gene: TRBJ1-4

CDR3 protein: CASSFGETQYF
CDR3 DNA: TGTGCCAGCTCGTTTGGTGAGACCCAGTACTTC
D gene: .
CDR3 length: 11
clone size: .
V gene: TRBV6-1
J gene: TRBJ2-5

CDR3 protein: CASSLGGGGQETQYF
CDR3 DNA: TGTGCCAGCAGCCTGGGGGGAGGAGGGCAAGAGACCCAGTACTTC
D gene: .
CDR3 length: 15
clone size: .
V gene: TRBV7-3
J gene: TRBJ2-5

CDR3 protein: CASSQVLPTDTQYF
CDR3 DNA: TGTGCCAGCAGCCAAGTCCTGCCCACAGATACGCAGTATTTT
D gene: .
CDR3 length: 14
clone size: once
V gene: TRBV14
J gene: TRBJ2-3

CDR3 protein: CASSMGVGELFF
CDR3 DNA: TGTGCCAGTAGTATGGGGGTGGGGGAGCTGTTTTTT
D gene: .
CDR3 length: 12
clone size: .
V gene: TRBV19
J gene: TRBJ2-2

CDR3 protein: CASSSQTFPIYF
CDR3 DNA: TGTGCCAGCAGTTCTCAAACATTTCCCATATATTTT
D gene: .
CDR3 length: 12
clone size: .
V gene: TRBV6-6
J gene: TRBJ1-3

CDR3 protein: CASSNMGQGPRETQYF
CDR3 DNA: TGTGCCAGCAGCAATATGGGACAGGGACCAAGGGAGACCCAGTACTTC
D gene: TRBD1
CDR3 length: 16
clone size: .
V gene: TRBV9
J gene: TRBJ2-5

CDR3 protein: CASSQLGQGASEAFF
CDR3 DNA: TGCGCCAGCAGCCAACTCGGACAGGGGGCTTCTGAAGCTTTCTTT
D gene: TRBD1
CDR3 length: 15
clone size: .
V gene: TRBV4-3
J gene: TRBJ1-1